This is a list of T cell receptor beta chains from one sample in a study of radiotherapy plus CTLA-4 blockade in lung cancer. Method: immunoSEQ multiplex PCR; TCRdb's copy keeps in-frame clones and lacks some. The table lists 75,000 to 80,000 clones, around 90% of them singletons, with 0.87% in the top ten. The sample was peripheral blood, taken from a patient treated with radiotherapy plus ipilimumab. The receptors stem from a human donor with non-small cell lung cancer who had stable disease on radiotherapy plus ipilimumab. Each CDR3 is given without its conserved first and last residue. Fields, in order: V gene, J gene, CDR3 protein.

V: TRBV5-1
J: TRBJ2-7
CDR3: ASSLAGGREQY

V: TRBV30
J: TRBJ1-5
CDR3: AWSSTGTVGESQH

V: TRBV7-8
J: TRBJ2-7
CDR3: ASSLARTSGREEQY

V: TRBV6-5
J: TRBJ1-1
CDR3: ASSYRDLNTEAF

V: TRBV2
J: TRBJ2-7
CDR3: ASRKGVSYEQY

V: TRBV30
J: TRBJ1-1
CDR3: AWGFTGDTEAF

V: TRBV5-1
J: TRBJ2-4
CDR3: ASSLEGTGTKNIQY

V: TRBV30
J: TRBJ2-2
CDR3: AWTNLNTGELF

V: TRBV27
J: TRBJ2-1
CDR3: ASSLLPTGTLANEQF

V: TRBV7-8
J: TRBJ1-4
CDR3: ASSMRTGGGEKLF

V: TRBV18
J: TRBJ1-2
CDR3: ASSPPGTYGYT

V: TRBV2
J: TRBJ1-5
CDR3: ASRKDRNQPQH

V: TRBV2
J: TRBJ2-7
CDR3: ASTEGGINSYEQY

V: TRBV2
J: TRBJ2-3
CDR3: ASSLGTSGRDTQY

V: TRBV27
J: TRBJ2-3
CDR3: ATLRAGSTDTQY

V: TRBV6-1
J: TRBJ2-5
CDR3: ASSVENDVQY

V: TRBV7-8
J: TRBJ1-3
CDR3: AAGPLNTIY

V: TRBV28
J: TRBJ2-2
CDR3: ASRGGRRFTGELF

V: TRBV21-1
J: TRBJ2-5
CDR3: ASSPTSGRQETQY

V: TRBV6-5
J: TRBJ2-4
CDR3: ASRGSPLAKNIQY

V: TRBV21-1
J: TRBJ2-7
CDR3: ASSIESRGYEQY

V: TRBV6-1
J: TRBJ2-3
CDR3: ASRLQGAHTDTQY

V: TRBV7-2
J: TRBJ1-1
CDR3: ASSISDRGVTEAF

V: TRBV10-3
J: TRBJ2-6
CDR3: AIEQGDGANVLT

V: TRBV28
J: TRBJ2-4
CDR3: ASSFRDRVNIQY

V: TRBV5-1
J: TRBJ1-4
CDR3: ASSSGVNEKLF

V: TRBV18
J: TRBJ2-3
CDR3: ASSPLIRDTQY

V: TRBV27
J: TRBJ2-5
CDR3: ASSSLGSGETQY

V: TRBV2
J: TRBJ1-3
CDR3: ASSEDRTVSGNTIY

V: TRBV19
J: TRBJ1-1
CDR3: ASSLRGWDTEAF

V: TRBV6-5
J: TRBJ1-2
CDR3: ASTQTGDSSYGYT

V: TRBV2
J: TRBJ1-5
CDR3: ASRTGEKQPQH

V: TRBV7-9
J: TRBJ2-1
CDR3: ASSPNSAVNEQF

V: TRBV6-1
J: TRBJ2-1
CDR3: ASSEFVGATSYNEQF

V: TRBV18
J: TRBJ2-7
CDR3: ASSPPGLAGGNEQY

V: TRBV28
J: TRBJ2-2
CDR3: ASSLGRVNGELF

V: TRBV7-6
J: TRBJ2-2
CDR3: ASSLVGIKNTGELF

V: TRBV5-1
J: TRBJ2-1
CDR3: ASSLGTEPYNEQF

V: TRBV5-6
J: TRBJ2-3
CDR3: ASSSQLAGVTDTQY

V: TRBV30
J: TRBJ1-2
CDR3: ASTRSGTGNYGYT

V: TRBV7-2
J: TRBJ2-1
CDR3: ASSVGGGYNEQF

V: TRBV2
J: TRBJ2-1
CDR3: ASRVDRSGEQF

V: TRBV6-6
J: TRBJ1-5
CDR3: ASSPGQGVDNQPQH

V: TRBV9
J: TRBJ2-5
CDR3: ASSVAPHQETQY

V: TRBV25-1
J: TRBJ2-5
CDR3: AGSRGTQY

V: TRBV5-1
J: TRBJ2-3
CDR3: ASSLQVAGTDTQY

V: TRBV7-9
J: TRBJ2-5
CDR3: ASSSGFRETQY

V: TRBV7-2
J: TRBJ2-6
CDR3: ASKASGANVLT